Listed below are T cell receptor beta chains from one sample, sequenced in a study of blood T cell repertoires in COVID-19. The protocol was immunoSEQ multiplex PCR, while the TCRdb copy is restricted to in-frame clones and leaves out a portion. The table records approximately 150,000 clones, 80% to 90% of them present only once. Source material: peripheral blood. The receptors were sampled from a man between 70 and 80 years old with acute or convalescent COVID-19. Both conserved end residues are part of each CDR3. The D gene is left open where the match is weak. Clone size appears in some rows only: once, few, many, or a class for an expanded clone.

>TRBJ2-1|NA|TRBV4-2|NA
TGTGCCAGCAGCCCCAGCGGACGATACAATGAGCAGTTCTTC
CASSPSGRYNEQFF
>TRBJ2-3|TRBD2|TRBV18|NA
TGTGCCAGCTCACCAAATCGGAGCGGGAGGGCGAAGTCGACAGATACGCAGTATTTT
CASSPNRSGRAKSTDTQYF
>TRBJ2-6|TRBD1|TRBV29-1|NA
TGCAGCGTGCCGGGACAGAGCGGCTCTGGGGCCAACGTCCTGACTTTC
CSVPGQSGSGANVLTF
>TRBJ2-1|NA|TRBV30|NA
TGTGCCTGGAGTAGCGTCCCCTCCTACAATGAGCAGTTCTTC
CAWSSVPSYNEQFF
>TRBJ2-3|TRBD2|TRBV24-1|NA
TGTGCCACCAGTGAAGAGACTAGCGGGAGGGGGGCAGATACGCAGTATTTT
CATSEETSGRGADTQYF
>TRBJ1-2|TRBD1|TRBV6-6|NA
TGTGCCAGCAGTCTGGGACAGGGGAGCTATGGCTACACCTTC
CASSLGQGSYGYTF
>TRBJ2-5|TRBD2|TRBV6-1|NA
TGTGCCAGCAGTGACACGGGACTAGCGAGTGGGGAGACCCAGTACTTC
CASSDTGLASGETQYF
>TRBJ1-5|NA|TRBV6-2/TRBV6-3|NA
TGTGCCAGCAGTTTTTCGGGTGGCAATCAGCCCCAGCATTTT
CASSFSGGNQPQHF
>TRBJ2-7|NA|TRBV14|NA
TGTGCCAGCAGCCAAGATGGGTCGGGTCACCGGGGATCCTACGAGCAGTACTTC
CASSQDGSGHRGSYEQYF
>TRBJ2-2|TRBD1|TRBV24-1|NA
TGTGCCACCAGTGATTCTTGGGACAGGGGCACCGGGGAGCTGTTTTTT
CATSDSWDRGTGELFF
>TRBJ1-4|TRBD1|TRBV25-1|NA
TGTGCCAGCAGTCCCGGGACAGGGCCTGAAAAACTGTTTTTT
CASSPGTGPEKLFF
>TRBJ1-1|NA|TRBV7-9|once
TGTGCCAGCAGCCTTGACAGGAGTGAAGCTTTCTTT
CASSLDRSEAFF
>TRBJ2-2|NA|TRBV13|NA
TGTGCCAGCAGCTTAGGGGGGCGCCGAAAGGGGGCCGGGGAGCTGTTTTTT
CASSLGGRRKGAGELFF
>TRBJ2-7|NA|TRBV6-5|NA
TGTGCCAGCAGTTACTCGAGGGCGACACCCGTCTACGAGCAGTACTTC
CASSYSRATPVYEQYF
>TRBJ2-3|TRBD2|TRBV24-1|NA
TGTGCCACCAGTGATCGGACTAGCGGAACTAGCACAGATACGCAGTATTTT
CATSDRTSGTSTDTQYF
>TRBJ2-7|TRBD2|TRBV2|NA
TGTGCCAGCAGTGAAGGAAGCGGGAGGGCCGCGGAGCAGTACTTC
CASSEGSGRAAEQYF
>TRBJ1-2|NA|TRBV7-9|NA
TGTGCCAGCAGCTTTGACCCGGACAATTCAGGCTACACCTTC
CASSFDPDNSGYTF
>TRBJ1-5|NA|TRBV19|NA
TGTGCCAGTACCCGCCCAGGGATTCAGCCCCAGCATTTT
CASTRPGIQPQHF
>TRBJ2-7|TRBD2|TRBV3-1/TRBV3-2|NA
TGTGCCAGCAGCCAAGGACTAGCGCCTTACGAGCAGTACTTC
CASSQGLAPYEQYF
>TRBJ1-2|NA|TRBV6-6|NA
TGTGCCAGCACCCCTCGGGGGACGGATGACTACACCTTC
CASTPRGTDDYTF
>TRBJ2-1|NA|TRBV4-2|NA
TGTGCCAGCAGCCTCGGAGGGGACCTCAATGAGCAGTTCTTC
CASSLGGDLNEQFF
>TRBJ1-6|NA|TRBV28|NA
TGTGCCAGCAGACAGACCTATAATTCACCCCTCCACTTT
CASRQTYNSPLHF
>TRBJ2-3|TRBD2|TRBV3-1/TRBV3-2|NA
TGTGCCAGCAGCCAAGGGGCCCCTAGCGGGGGGAGCACAGATACGCAGTATTTT
CASSQGAPSGGSTDTQYF
>TRBJ1-1|NA|TRBV28|NA
TGTGCCAGCAGACACGGGACACCGATTCCGAACACTGAAGCTTTCTTT
CASRHGTPIPNTEAFF
>TRBJ2-7|NA|TRBV6-5|NA
TGTGCCAGCAAGGTCGAGCAGGTATTTTCCTACGAGCAGTACTTC
CASKVEQVFSYEQYF
>TRBJ1-2|TRBD1|TRBV24-1|NA
TGTGCCACACGGGACAGAGATAACTATGGCTACACCTTC
CATRDRDNYGYTF
>TRBJ2-2|NA|TRBV28|once
TGTGCCAGCAGTTTACCGGGGGGGGAGCTGTTTTTT
CASSLPGGELFF
>TRBJ2-1|NA|TRBV2|NA
TGTGCCAGCATCCCCCTTGCGGGTTTCAATGAGCAGTTCTTC
CASIPLAGFNEQFF
>TRBJ2-3|NA|TRBV9|NA
TGTGCCAGCAGCGTAGACGGGCGGGATCGTGGTACGCAGTATTTT
CASSVDGRDRGTQYF
>TRBJ2-1|TRBD2|TRBV4-1|NA
TGCGCCAGCAGCCAAGATCTGGGGGGGGAGCAGTTCTTC
CASSQDLGGEQFF
>TRBJ2-3|NA|TRBV19|NA
TGTGCCAGTACCCGGGACACTACTAGCACAGATACGCAGTATTTT
CASTRDTTSTDTQYF
>TRBJ2-5|NA|TRBV7-9|NA
TGTGCCAGCAGCTTTGAAGGGCGCGGGACGGAGACCCAGTACTTC
CASSFEGRGTETQYF
>TRBJ2-7|TRBD1|TRBV18|NA
TGTGCCAGCTCAGTAACGACAGGGGAACGGTCCTACGAGCAGTACTTC
CASSVTTGERSYEQYF
>TRBJ2-7|NA|TRBV2|few
TGTGCCAGCAGGGAGGGTGGGACCGCTATATACGAGCAGTACTTC
CASREGGTAIYEQYF